This record looks at one TCR beta chain sequence and its context. TCRdb reanalysed the RT-PCR reads using MiXCR and keeps one entry per CDR3 protein. The data hold around 570,000 distinct CDR3 sequences, with 7.5% to 8.5% observed a single time. This record comes from a study of response to subunit inactivated influenza vaccine. CDR3 length equals 18 residues. V dropped 4 bases and J dropped 6 bases, with 21 bases sitting between them. Germline CDR1 is KGHDR and CDR2 is SFDVKD. The chain links TRBV24-1 to TRBJ1-6; no definite D call. The input for sequencing was PBMCs from blood, taken 23 months after vaccination. This clonotype originated in a man aged 50 to 69 who received an inactivated influenza vaccine. CDR3 protein: CATSEPNAGSPLNSPLHF. CDR3 bases: TGTGCCACCAGTGAGCCAAATGCTGGCAGTCCTCTTAATTCACCCCTCCACTTT.